Listed below are T cell receptor beta chains from one sample, sequenced in a study of control samples from healthy donors and cancer patients. Profiling relied on immunoSEQ multiplex PCR, and the TCRdb table lists in-frame clones only, not all of them. The sample lists approximately 230,000 clones; roughly 80% were seen once. Sequenced input: PBMCs. The receptor set was obtained from a woman aged 55-75 years with lung cancer. Both conserved end residues are part of each CDR3. A D gene is named only where the DNA matches it firmly. Size values are once, few and many counts, or a class for expanded clones, and some rows have none.

19 TRBJ1-3 . TRBV10-1 TRBD1 CASSGLGQGGLDSGNTIYF TGCGCCAGCAGTGGTTTAGGACAGGGAGGCCTGGATAGTGGAAACACCATATATTTT
13 TRBJ2-1 . TRBV12-3/TRBV12-4 . CATRASSLLEQFF TGTGCCACCCGGGCTAGCTCCCTCCTTGAGCAGTTCTTC
17 TRBJ2-5 . TRBV5-1 TRBD2 CASSLEAGGPSQETQYF TGCGCCAGCAGCTTGGAGGCGGGGGGCCCGTCACAAGAGACCCAGTACTTC
15 TRBJ1-2 . TRBV6-5 TRBD1 CASSWGTGGRYGYTF TGTGCCAGCAGTTGGGGGACAGGGGGCAGGTATGGCTACACCTTC
18 TRBJ2-3 . TRBV9 . CASSVGVQGTRRTDTQYF TGTGCCAGCAGCGTAGGAGTTCAGGGAACGAGACGCACAGATACGCAGTATTTT
14 TRBJ1-1 once TRBV11-3 . CASSLGGRNTEAFF TGTGCCAGCAGCTTAGGGGGAAGGAACACTGAAGCTTTCTTT
13 TRBJ2-1 . TRBV28 . CASSFPSYNEQFF TGTGCCAGCAGTTTTCCCAGCTACAATGAGCAGTTCTTC
15 TRBJ2-3 once TRBV24-1 . CATSARAGDTDTQYF TGTGCCACCAGTGCGAGGGCCGGGGACACAGATACGCAGTATTTT
14 TRBJ2-1 . TRBV15 . CATSQEATYNEQFF TGTGCCACCAGCCAGGAGGCCACGTACAATGAGCAGTTCTTC
13 TRBJ2-1 . TRBV5-4 TRBD2 CASSIGTSGEQFF TGTGCCAGCAGCATTGGGACTAGCGGCGAGCAGTTCTTC
14 TRBJ2-3 . TRBV9 . CASSVKPGADTQYF TGTGCCAGCAGCGTAAAGCCAGGCGCAGATACGCAGTATTTT
15 TRBJ2-7 . TRBV7-9 . CASSLLPSGRDEQYF TGTGCCAGCAGCTTATTGCCCAGCGGAAGGGACGAGCAGTACTTC
12 TRBJ2-7 few TRBV28 . CASRRTSYEQYF TGTGCCAGCAGGAGAACTTCATACGAGCAGTACTTC
14 TRBJ1-4 . TRBV24-1 . CATQGLTDNEKLFF TGTGCCACCCAGGGACTGACGGATAATGAAAAACTGTTTTTT
13 TRBJ2-2 . TRBV10-1 . CASSNRVGGELFF TGCGCCAGCAGTAACAGGGTCGGCGGGGAGCTGTTTTTT
17 TRBJ2-1 . TRBV13 . CASSRLGGLGGTIEQFF TGTGCCAGCAGCCGCCTAGGGGGGCTGGGGGGTACAATTGAGCAGTTCTTC
13 TRBJ2-3 . TRBV2 . CASSPNSEDTQYF TGTGCCAGCAGCCCGAATAGTGAAGATACGCAGTATTTT
13 TRBJ2-5 . TRBV18 . CASSRGKQETQYF TGTGCCAGCTCACGGGGCAAGCAAGAGACCCAGTACTTC
14 TRBJ1-5 once TRBV9 . CASSVGAGNQPQHF TGTGCCAGCAGCGTAGGGGCAGGCAATCAGCCCCAGCATTTT